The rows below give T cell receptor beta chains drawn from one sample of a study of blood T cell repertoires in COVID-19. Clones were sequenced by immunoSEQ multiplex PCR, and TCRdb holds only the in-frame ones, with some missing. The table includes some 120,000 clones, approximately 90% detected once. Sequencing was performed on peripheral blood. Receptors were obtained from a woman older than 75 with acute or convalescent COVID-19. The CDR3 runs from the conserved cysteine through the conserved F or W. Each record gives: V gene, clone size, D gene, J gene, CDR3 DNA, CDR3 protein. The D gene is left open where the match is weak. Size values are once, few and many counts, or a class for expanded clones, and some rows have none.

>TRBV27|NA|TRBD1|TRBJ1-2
TGTGCCAGCAGTTTATCAGGGGGCGGCTATGGCTACACCTTC
CASSLSGGGYGYTF
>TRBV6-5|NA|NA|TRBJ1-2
TGTGCCAGCGTTGAGATAGCAAACTATGGCTACACCTTC
CASVEIANYGYTF
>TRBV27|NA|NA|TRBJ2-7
TGTGCCAGCAGTTTATACTACGACGGGAGCTCCTACGAGCAGTACTTC
CASSLYYDGSSYEQYF
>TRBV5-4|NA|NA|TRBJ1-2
TGTGCCAGCAGCTCTGGCGGCGGCGAATTCTCTCGGGGCTACACCTTC
CASSSGGGEFSRGYTF
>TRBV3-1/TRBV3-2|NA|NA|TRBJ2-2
TGTGCCAGCAGCCAAGTGTCCGGGGTTGGCACCGGGGAGCTGTTTTTT
CASSQVSGVGTGELFF
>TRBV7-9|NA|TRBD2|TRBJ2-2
TGTGCCAGCAGCGGGCCCGGGACTAGCGGGAAAGTTGGCACCGGGGAGCTGTTTTTT
CASSGPGTSGKVGTGELFF
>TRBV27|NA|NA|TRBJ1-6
TGTGCCAGCAGTTTACGAGGCGGGGGTCGACATAATTCACCCCTCCACTTT
CASSLRGGGRHNSPLHF
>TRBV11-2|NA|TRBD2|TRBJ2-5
TGTGCCAGCAGCCCACTAGCGGGAGAGGGGACCCAGTACTTC
CASSPLAGEGTQYF
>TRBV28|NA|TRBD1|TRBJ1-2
TGTGCCAGCAGTTCAAATTACAGGGGCGCGGGGGGCTACACCTTC
CASSSNYRGAGGYTF
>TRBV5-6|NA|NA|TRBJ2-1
TGTGCCAGCAGCAAAGGACAGTTCTACAATGAGCAGTTCTTC
CASSKGQFYNEQFF
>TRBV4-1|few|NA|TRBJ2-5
TGCGCCAGCAGCGTCCCGGGAAGGGAAGAGACCCAGTACTTC
CASSVPGREETQYF
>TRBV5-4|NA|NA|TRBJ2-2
TGTGCCAGCAGCTTGGGTTCGGGGGTCGGGACCGGGGAGCTGTTTTTT
CASSLGSGVGTGELFF
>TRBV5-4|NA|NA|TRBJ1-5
TGTGCCAGCAGCTTGGACACGGGAAATCAGCCCCAGCATTTT
CASSLDTGNQPQHF
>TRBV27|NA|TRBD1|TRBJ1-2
TGTGCCAGCAGTTTGACAGGGGGAAAACTTTTTAACTATGGCTACACCTTC
CASSLTGGKLFNYGYTF
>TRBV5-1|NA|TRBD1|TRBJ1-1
TGCGCCAGCAGCTTAGGACAGGCCCAAAACACTGAAGCTTTCTTT
CASSLGQAQNTEAFF
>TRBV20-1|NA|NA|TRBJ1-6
TGCAGTGCTAGTCGTCTTACAAGCTCCTATAATTCACCCCTCCACTTT
CSASRLTSSYNSPLHF
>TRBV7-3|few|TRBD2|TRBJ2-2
TGTGCCAGCAGCTCGAGGACTAGCGGGCACACCGGGGAGCTGTTTTTT
CASSSRTSGHTGELFF
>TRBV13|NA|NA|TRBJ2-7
TGTGCCAGCAGCCCACGGGGAGGAGGGGCAGGCTACGAGCAGTACTTC
CASSPRGGGAGYEQYF
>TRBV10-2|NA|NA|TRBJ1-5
TGCGCCAGCAGCCAACAGGGAGGGCAGCCCCAGCATTTT
CASSQQGGQPQHF
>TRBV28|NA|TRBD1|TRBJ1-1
TGTGCCAGCAGACAGGGGGCTCTGGGAGCTTTCTTT
CASRQGALGAFF
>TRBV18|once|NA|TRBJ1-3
TGTGCCAGCTCACCCTCCGGGGGGGTCTCTGGAAACACCATATATTTT
CASSPSGGVSGNTIYF
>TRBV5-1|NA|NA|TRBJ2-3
TGCGCCAGCAGCTCCGGGACTCTCACAGATACGCAGTATTTT
CASSSGTLTDTQYF
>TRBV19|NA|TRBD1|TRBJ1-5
TGTGCCAGTAGTATAACACAGGGGGCCGACCAGCCCCAGCATTTT
CASSITQGADQPQHF
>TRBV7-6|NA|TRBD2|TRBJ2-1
TGTGCCAGCAGCTTTAGGCTAGCGGAACCCAGCGAGCAGTTCTTC
CASSFRLAEPSEQFF
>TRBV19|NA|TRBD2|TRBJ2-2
TGTGCCAGTAGTTACGGGACTAGCGGGAACACCGGGGAGCTGTTTTTT
CASSYGTSGNTGELFF
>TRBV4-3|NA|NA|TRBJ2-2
TGCGCCAGCAGCCAAGATAGGGGAAGAGGCACCGGGGAGCTGTTTTTT
CASSQDRGRGTGELFF
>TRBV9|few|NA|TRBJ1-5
TGTGCCAGCAGCGTAGGCGGGTCTAATCAGCCCCAGCATTTT
CASSVGGSNQPQHF
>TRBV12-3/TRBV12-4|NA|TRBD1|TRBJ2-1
TGTGCCAGCAGTTCCTACAGGGGTGGTGAGCAGTTCTTC
CASSSYRGGEQFF
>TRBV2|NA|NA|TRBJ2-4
TGTGCCAGCAGTGCTCGCACTTACAAAAACATTCAGTACTTC
CASSARTYKNIQYF
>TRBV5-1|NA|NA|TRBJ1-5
TGCGCCAGCAGCCCCGGGGGGGTGCGCAATCAGCCCCAGCATTTT
CASSPGGVRNQPQHF
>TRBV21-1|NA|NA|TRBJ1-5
TGTGCCAGCAGCAGTCGGGAAAATCAGCCCCAGCATTTT
CASSSRENQPQHF
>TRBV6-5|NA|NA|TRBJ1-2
TGTGCCAGCACCGACTGGGGGCGAGGGAACTATGGCTACACCTTC
CASTDWGRGNYGYTF
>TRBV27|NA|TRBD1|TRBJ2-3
TGTGCCAGCAGCAACAGGGGGCGCACAGATACGCAGTATTTT
CASSNRGRTDTQYF
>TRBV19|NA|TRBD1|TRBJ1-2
TGTGCCAGTAGCAGGCAGGGGGCAGGGACAGTCTATGGCTACACCTTC
CASSRQGAGTVYGYTF
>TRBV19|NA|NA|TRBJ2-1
TGTGCCAGTAGTCCCCTCTCTACCTCCTCCTACAATGAGCAGTTCTTC
CASSPLSTSSYNEQFF
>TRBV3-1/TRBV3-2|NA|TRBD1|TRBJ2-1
TGTGCCAGCAGCCCGGGGACAGGGGAGGGGTATGAGCAGTTCTTC
CASSPGTGEGYEQFF
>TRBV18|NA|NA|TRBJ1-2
TGTGCCAGCTCACCTTTACTCAGGGATGGCTACACCTTC
CASSPLLRDGYTF
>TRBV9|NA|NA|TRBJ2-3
TGTGCCAGCAGCGTAGCCGGGTTTTCTAGCACAGATACGCAGTATTTT
CASSVAGFSSTDTQYF
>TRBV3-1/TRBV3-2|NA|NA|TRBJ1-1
TGTGCCAGCAGCCAAGGGGGAGGCGCGAGTGCTTTCTTT
CASSQGGGASAFF
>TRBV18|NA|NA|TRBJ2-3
TGTGCCAGCTCACGGCGGGACGGAGATACGCAGTATTTT
CASSRRDGDTQYF
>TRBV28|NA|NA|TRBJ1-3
TGTGCCAGCAGTTTATTGCCGGGTACCGGAAACACCATATATTTT
CASSLLPGTGNTIYF
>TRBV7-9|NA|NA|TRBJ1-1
TGTGCCAGCAGCTTTTACGGGGGAAACACTGAAGCTTTCTTT
CASSFYGGNTEAFF
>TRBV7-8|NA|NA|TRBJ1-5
TGTGCCAGCAGCTTAGACAGGCCCTATAGCAATCAGCCCCAGCATTTT
CASSLDRPYSNQPQHF
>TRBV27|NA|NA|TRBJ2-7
TGTGCCAGCAGTTTATCAGGGGGCGAGCAGTACTTC
CASSLSGGEQYF
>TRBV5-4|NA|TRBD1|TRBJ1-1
TGTGCCAGCAGCGCTTACAGGGGGGTAGGCTCTGAAGCTTTCTTT
CASSAYRGVGSEAFF